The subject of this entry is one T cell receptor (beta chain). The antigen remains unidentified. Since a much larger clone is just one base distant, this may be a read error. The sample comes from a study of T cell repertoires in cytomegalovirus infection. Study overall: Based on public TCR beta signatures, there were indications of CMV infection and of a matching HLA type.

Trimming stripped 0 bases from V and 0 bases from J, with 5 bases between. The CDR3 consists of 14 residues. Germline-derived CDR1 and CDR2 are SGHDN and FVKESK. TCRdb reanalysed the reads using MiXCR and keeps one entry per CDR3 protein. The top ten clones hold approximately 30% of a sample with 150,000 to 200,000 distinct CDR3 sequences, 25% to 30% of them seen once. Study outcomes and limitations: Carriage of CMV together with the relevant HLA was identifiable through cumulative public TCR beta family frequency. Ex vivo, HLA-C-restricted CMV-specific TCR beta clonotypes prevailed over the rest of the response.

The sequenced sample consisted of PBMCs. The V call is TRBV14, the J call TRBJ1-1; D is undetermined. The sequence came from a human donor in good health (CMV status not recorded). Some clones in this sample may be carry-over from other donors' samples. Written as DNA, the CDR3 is TGTGCCAGCAGCCAAGAGACGGTGAACACTGAAGCTTTCTTT. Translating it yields CASSQETVNTEAFF. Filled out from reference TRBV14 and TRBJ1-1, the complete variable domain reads EAGVTQFPSHSVIEKGQTVTLRCDPISGHDNLYWYRRVMGKEIKFLLHFVKESKQDESGMPNNRFLAERTGGTYSTLKVQPAELEDSGVYFCASSQETVNTEAFFGQGTRLTVV.